This paragraph covers one T cell receptor beta chain sequence. The data were taken from a study of blood T cell repertoires in COVID-19. At the level of the study: Samples taken during acute and convalescent COVID-19 were collected in the United States, Italy and Spain.

The CDR3 has 14 residues. Trimming stripped 6 bases from V and 0 bases from J, with 11 bases between. Germline-derived CDR1 and CDR2 are MNHEY and SMNVEV (reference sequence). Assay: immunoSEQ multiplex PCR; the TCRdb copy retains only in-frame clones and omits some. The table shows 45,000 to 55,000 clones, with approximately 88% occurring only once. This receptor was obtained from a human donor in a cohort sampled during active COVID-19. This chain uses TRBV27 with TRBJ1-1, with D hard to call. Sequenced material: peripheral blood. CDR3 residues: CASSRRNMNTEAFF. CDR3 DNA sequence: TGTGCCAGCAGCCGCAGAAACATGAACACTGAAGCTTTCTTT.